One TCR beta chain is described in this entry. This sample was included in a study of blood T cell repertoires in COVID-19. Study summary: T cells, B-cell-depleted T cells, or PBMCs provided the cDNA or gDNA that served as material.

In the authors' workflow: Reference gene primers were amplified, and this amplification served to estimate nucleated cell counts. Only in-frame clones appear in the TCRdb table, and some are missing; sequencing was by immunoSEQ multiplex PCR. The V and J calls and clone size were taken over from that table, and D and trimming were inferred from the DNA. This sample yields fewer than 350,000 clones, of which approximately 90% are seen a single time; approximately 2.5% belongs to the top ten. The germline gives CDR1 MNHEY, CDR2 SVGAGI. This CDR3 has 15 amino acids. V dropped 6 bases and J dropped 2; count of bases not matched to a gene: 10.

This clonotype was sampled from a woman aged 35 to 49 with acute COVID-19. The rearrangement links TRBV6-5 to TRBJ2-7; 7 bases line up with TRBD2. The sample consisted of PBMCs or T cells enriched from blood (not recorded which). The CDR3 loop is CASRDASGPTYEQYF. The CDR3 DNA reads TGTGCCAGCAGGGACGCTAGCGGTCCAACCTACGAGCAGTACTTC.